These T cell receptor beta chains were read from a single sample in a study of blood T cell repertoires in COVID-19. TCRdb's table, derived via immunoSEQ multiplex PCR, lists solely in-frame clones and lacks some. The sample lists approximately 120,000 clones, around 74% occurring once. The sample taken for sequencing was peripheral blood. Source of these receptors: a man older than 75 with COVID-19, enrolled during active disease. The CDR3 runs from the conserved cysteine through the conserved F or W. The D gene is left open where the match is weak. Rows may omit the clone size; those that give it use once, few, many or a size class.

cdr3_nt: TGTGCCAGCAAGTCTAGCGGGGGATTCTCCTACAATGAGCAGTTCTTC
cdr3_aa: CASKSSGGFSYNEQFF
v_call: TRBV25-1
clone_size: -
j_call: TRBJ2-1
d_call: TRBD2
cdr3_length: 16

cdr3_nt: TGTGCCAGCAGTTACGGGGACAGGGCAGAGACCCAGTACTTC
cdr3_aa: CASSYGDRAETQYF
v_call: TRBV6-5
clone_size: -
j_call: TRBJ2-5
d_call: TRBD1
cdr3_length: 14

cdr3_nt: TGTGCCAGCAGCCGCGCCGTTGCGAGCAATCAGCCCCAGCATTTT
cdr3_aa: CASSRAVASNQPQHF
v_call: TRBV2
clone_size: -
j_call: TRBJ1-5
d_call: -
cdr3_length: 15

cdr3_nt: TGTGCCAGTAGCGGGAGGGCCGTGGAGACCCAGTACTTC
cdr3_aa: CASSGRAVETQYF
v_call: TRBV11-2
clone_size: -
j_call: TRBJ2-5
d_call: TRBD2
cdr3_length: 13

cdr3_nt: TGTGCCAGCAGGAGCCAGGGGGCCGGGGGAGAGACCCAGTACTTC
cdr3_aa: CASRSQGAGGETQYF
v_call: TRBV5-4
clone_size: few
j_call: TRBJ2-5
d_call: TRBD1
cdr3_length: 15

cdr3_nt: TGTGCCAGCAGCTTGGGGGCCGGGGCCGGGGAGCTGTTTTTT
cdr3_aa: CASSLGAGAGELFF
v_call: TRBV5-5
clone_size: -
j_call: TRBJ2-2
d_call: -
cdr3_length: 14

cdr3_nt: TGTGCCAGCAGTTACCCGGGAGGCGGCACAGATACGCAGTATTTT
cdr3_aa: CASSYPGGGTDTQYF
v_call: TRBV6-6
clone_size: -
j_call: TRBJ2-3
d_call: TRBD2
cdr3_length: 15

cdr3_nt: TGCGCCAGCAGCCAAGGACTAGCGTATCACAATGAGCAGTTCTTC
cdr3_aa: CASSQGLAYHNEQFF
v_call: TRBV4-1
clone_size: once
j_call: TRBJ2-1
d_call: TRBD2
cdr3_length: 15

cdr3_nt: TGTGCCAGCAGTGACAGCCTGAACACTGAAGCTTTCTTT
cdr3_aa: CASSDSLNTEAFF
v_call: TRBV6-2/TRBV6-3
clone_size: once
j_call: TRBJ1-1
d_call: -
cdr3_length: 13

cdr3_nt: TGCGCCAGCAGCTTGACAGGTGTAGAGACCCAGTACTTC
cdr3_aa: CASSLTGVETQYF
v_call: TRBV5-1
clone_size: once
j_call: TRBJ2-5
d_call: -
cdr3_length: 13

cdr3_nt: TGTGCCAGCACCACGCAGGGCAGGGCGGATTCCTACGAGCAGTACTTC
cdr3_aa: CASTTQGRADSYEQYF
v_call: TRBV28
clone_size: once
j_call: TRBJ2-7
d_call: -
cdr3_length: 16

cdr3_nt: TGTGCCAGCAGTTTATCGACAGGGACAGGAAACACCATATATTTT
cdr3_aa: CASSLSTGTGNTIYF
v_call: TRBV28
clone_size: -
j_call: TRBJ1-3
d_call: TRBD1
cdr3_length: 15

cdr3_nt: TGTGCCAGCAGAGCCGGCGGAGATACGCAGTATTTT
cdr3_aa: CASRAGGDTQYF
v_call: TRBV9
clone_size: -
j_call: TRBJ2-3
d_call: -
cdr3_length: 12

cdr3_nt: TGTGCCAGCAGCTTTGGCGCAGGGTGGGAAGAGACCCAGTACTTC
cdr3_aa: CASSFGAGWEETQYF
v_call: TRBV11-1
clone_size: -
j_call: TRBJ2-5
d_call: -
cdr3_length: 15

cdr3_nt: TGTGCCAGCGGGGAACAGGGTTACGAGCAGTACTTC
cdr3_aa: CASGEQGYEQYF
v_call: TRBV2
clone_size: -
j_call: TRBJ2-7
d_call: -
cdr3_length: 12

cdr3_nt: TGTGCCAGCAGTTTATCGGGGACAGGGGTAGATACGCAGTATTTT
cdr3_aa: CASSLSGTGVDTQYF
v_call: TRBV28
clone_size: -
j_call: TRBJ2-3
d_call: TRBD1
cdr3_length: 15